These 3 T cell receptor beta chains originate from one sample sequenced in a study of cytomegalovirus exposure and HLA in healthy donors. The PCR employed 60 Vbeta primers together with 13 Jbeta primers. The assay was immunoSEQ multiplex PCR, and TCRdb's table has in-frame clones only and misses some. Here the sample spans roughly 160,000 clones, roughly 80% being singletons. Sequenced sample: PBMCs. The receptors derive from a woman aged 50 to 65 in good health and CMV-seronegative.

V usage is TRBV13 and J usage is TRBJ2-7, with D possibly being TRBD2 (6 bases). V was cut by 4 bases and J by 2 bases, with 9 bases left in between. CDR3 length: 13 residues. CDR1 and CDR2 from the germline V gene are PRHDT and FYEKMQ (reference sequence). Written as DNA, the CDR3 is TGTGCCAGCAGCTCGCGGGGTACCTACGAGCAGTACTTC. This gives the protein CASSSRGTYEQYF.

The rearrangement uses TRBV28 and TRBJ1-1; D is possibly TRBD1 (5 bases). The germline CDR1 and CDR2 sequences are MDHEN and SYDVKM. With 8 bases removed from V and 1 base from J, the gap between germline ends came to 11 bases. The CDR3 spans 13 residues. CDR3 residues: CASYQGSNTEAFF. CDR3 DNA sequence: TGTGCCAGCTATCAGGGTTCGAACACTGAAGCTTTCTTT.

CDR3 DNA sequence: TGTGCCAGCAGCTTTCAGGGGGTCGATCAGCCCCAGCATTTT. This codes for CASSFQGVDQPQHF. The V gene is TRBV7-2, the J gene TRBJ1-5; the match to TRBD1 covers 7 bases. Trimming at V came to 3 bases and at J to 5 bases, leaving 4 bases not matched to a gene. CDR3 size: 14 residues. CDR1 and CDR2 (germline): SGHTA, FQGNSA.